This T cell receptor (beta chain) stems from a study of T cell responses to AZD1222 COVID-19 vaccine. Germline lookup yields CDR1 LNHDA and CDR2 SQIVND (reference sequence). V lost 5 bases, J lost 4 bases, and 9 bases stayed unmatched. The CDR3 has 15 amino acids. Measured with immunoSEQ multiplex PCR; TCRdb has only the in-frame clones, and not every one. The profile shows roughly 120,000 clones, roughly 84% of them singletons. Sequenced material: peripheral blood, taken on day 0 of AZD1222 vaccination. This chain uses TRBV19 with TRBJ2-7, with TRBD1 matching over 9 bases. This TCR came from an adult in good health. CDR3 nucleotides: TGTGCCAGTAGTGTCCTCCGGGACAGGGTTTACGAGCAGTACTTC. This sequence encodes CASSVLRDRVYEQYF. The full variable domain, in which reference TRBV19 and TRBJ2-7 provide the parts outside the CDR3, is DGGITQSPKYLFRKEGQNVTLSCEQNLNHDAMYWYRQDPGQGLRLIYYSQIVNDFQKGDIAEGYSVSREKKESFPLTVTSAQKNPTAFYLCASSVLRDRVYEQYFGPGTRLTVT.